The next 19 T cell receptor beta chains were all read from a single sample in a study of T cells in Graves' hyperthyroidism and ophthalmopathy (dated by TCRdb to about 2019). Libraries came from multiplex PCR. The reads were generated on an Illumina HiSeq 2000. The TCR beta CDR3 regions were amplified from the RNA transcripts. A first-round RT-PCR of the TCR CDR3 used the HTBI primer set with the Qiagen OneStep RT-PCR kit. Using fastp at Q25 and MiXCR, TCRdb reprocessed the public reads and kept productive beta chains. Rows are unified per CDR3 protein, each entry keeping the most common DNA and genes. Here the sample has approximately 400,000 distinct CDR3 sequences; just under 25% occur a single time. The top ten constitute about 70% of the sample. The sequenced material came from blood. Every receptor here comes from a man aged 50 or older with Graves' hyperthyroidism.

The chain uses TRBV28 and TRBJ2-6; D is possibly TRBD1 (6 bases). The germline gives CDR1 MDHEN, CDR2 SYDVKM. The CDR3 consists of 14 residues. V was cut by 7 bases and J by 2 bases, with 9 bases left in between. CDR3 in amino acids: CASNPGAGANVLTF. The CDR3 coding sequence is TGTGCCAGCAACCCAGGGGCTGGGGCCAACGTCCTGACTTTC.

In regard to this clonotype: At one end the junction does not follow the germline gene, possibly because of a read error. The chain employs TRBV6-2 or TRBV6-3 and TRBJ2-4; a weak D match, TRBD2 (6 bases). The CDR3 is made up of 13 amino acids. Germline CDR1 MNHEY, CDR2 SVGEGT. The CDR3 coding sequence is TGTGCCAGCAGTAGGGAGGACAAAAACATTCAGTATTTC. Protein: CASSREDKNIQYF.

This clonotype was counted many times. The V and J genes are TRBV6-1 and TRBJ2-7; 9 nucleotides agree with TRBD1. The germline V gene encodes CDR1 MNHNS and CDR2 SASEGT. Germline trimming cut 5 bases from V and 5 bases from J; bases unmatched to any gene: 16. The CDR3 consists of 17 residues. This CDR3 reads CASSLGVTGTGIHEQYF. CDR3 DNA: TGTGCCAGCAGTCTAGGGGTTACCGGGACAGGGATCCACGAGCAGTACTTC.

This clonotype was seen repeatedly, ten times or more. The chain is built from TRBV28 and TRBJ2-7, with D perhaps matching TRBD2 (6 bases). Trimming cost V 2 bases and J 6 bases, with 17 bases left between them. The CDR3 totals 15 residues. CDR1 and CDR2 (germline): MDHEN, SYDVKM. DNA of the CDR3: TGTGCCAGCAGTTTACCCCGGGACTCACGGGGCGAGCAGTACTTC. Amino acids: CASSLPRDSRGEQYF.

The chain joins TRBV29-1 to TRBJ1-3; D is ambiguous. The CDR3 totals 13 residues. V dropped 1 base and J dropped 2 bases, with 6 bases sitting between them. From germline, CDR1 is SQVTM and CDR2 ANQGSEA. This chain's CDR3 is CSVEGSAGNTIYF. The CDR3 region has the DNA TGCAGCGTTGAAGGTTCGGCTGGAAACACCATATATTTT.

V gene TRBV6-1 combines with J gene TRBJ2-1, with 8 bases aligning to TRBD2. V was pared by 1 base and J by 10 bases, with 3 bases of the junction left unmatched. Per the germline V gene, CDR1 is MNHNS and CDR2 is SASEGT. This CDR3 region has 13 residues. The CDR3 is CASSEGRTSEQFF. Here the CDR3 DNA reads TGTGCCAGCAGTGAAGGGAGGACTAGCGAGCAGTTCTTC.

This clonotype occurred many times. V is TRBV7-9 and J is TRBJ2-5; D is unresolved. The CDR3 is made up of 14 amino acids. V lost 3 bases and J lost 5, with 13 bases in between. Per the germline V gene, CDR1 is SEHNR and CDR2 is FQNEAQ (reference sequence). As DNA, the CDR3 is TGTGCCAGCAGCTTGATGTCCTCCTTCGAGACCCAGTACTTC. Translation: CASSLMSSFETQYF.

The table lists this clonotype with a count of one. The gene calls are TRBV4-1 and TRBJ2-1; no firm D call. V was shortened by 0 bases and J by 7 bases, with 7 bases between the two germline ends. This CDR3 is built from 13 residues. Germline-derived CDR1 and CDR2 are MGHRA and YSYEKL. CDR3 loop: CASSQEAGNEQFF. The DNA of the CDR3 is TGCGCCAGCAGCCAAGAGGCAGGTAATGAGCAGTTCTTC.

This clonotype was counted only a few times. The chain has TRBV20-1 and TRBJ2-3; the D is unclear. Trimming cost V 7 bases and J 4 bases, with 12 bases left between them. Germline loops: CDR1 DFQATT, CDR2 SNEGSKA (reference sequence). This CDR3 comprises 12 residues. CDR3 sequence: CSVVVLPDTQYF. CDR3 nucleotide sequence: TGCAGTGTAGTTGTCTTGCCAGATACGCAGTATTTT.

The chain employs TRBV30 and TRBJ2-1; 7 bases are a match to TRBD2. Germline assignment: CDR1 GTSNPN and CDR2 SVGIG (reference sequence). V was pared by 0 bases and J by 10 bases, with 15 bases of the junction left unmatched. The CDR3 consists of 16 residues. The CDR3: CAWSVGWTGGGGEQFF. Written as DNA, the CDR3 is TGTGCCTGGAGTGTAGGGTGGACCGGCGGGGGAGGGGAGCAGTTCTTC. Supplemented by reference TRBV30 and TRBJ2-1, the full variable domain reads SQTIHQWPATLVQPVGSPLSLECTVEGTSNPNLYWYRQAAGRGLQLLFYSVGIGQISSEVPQNLSASRPQDRQFILSSKKLLLSDSGFYLCAWSVGWTGGGGEQFFGPGTRLTVL.

This clonotype was observed a few times. The CDR3 coding sequence is TGTGCCAGCAGCCAAGACGCGTGGACAGGGGGCGCCTATGGCTACACCTTC. It encodes CASSQDAWTGGAYGYTF. The rearrangement uses TRBV3-1 and TRBJ1-2, with 11 bases fitting TRBD1. Looked up from germline, CDR1 is LGHDT and CDR2 is YNNKEL (reference sequence). Trimming removed 0 bases from V and 4 bases from J; junction bases left unmatched: 7. The CDR3 covers 17 residues.

This chain joins TRBV7-3 and TRBJ1-3; D ambiguous. Germline CDR1 SGHTA, CDR2 FQGTGA. Trimming cost V 2 bases and J 0 bases, with 11 bases left between them. The CDR3 runs to 16 residues. For the CDR3, the DNA is TGTGCCAGCAGCTTAGCGGCCGGCAACTCTGGAAACACCATATATTTT. Amino acid sequence: CASSLAAGNSGNTIYF.

This clonotype was seen more than once but under ten times. J is TRBJ1-1 and V is TRBV6-2 or TRBV6-3, with a weak D call TRBD1 (5 bases). This CDR3 spans 14 amino acids. Germline V gene lookup returns CDR1 MNHEY and CDR2 SVGEGT. Trimming took 5 bases from V and 4 from J, leaving 14 bases between them. The CDR3 is CASSQGGEGTEAFF. The CDR3 DNA is TGTGCCAGCAGTCAGGGCGGGGAGGGCACTGAAGCTTTCTTT.

This clonotype was counted at least ten times. The V and J genes are TRBV12-3 or TRBV12-4 and TRBJ2-2; 12 bases align to TRBD2. This CDR3 comprises 17 residues. Unmatched junction bases numbered 6, after V lost 3 bases and J lost 4 bases. CDR3 sequence reads: CASSLTSGSSPTGELFF. In DNA form, the CDR3 reads TGTGCCAGCAGTTTGACTAGCGGGAGTAGTCCCACCGGGGAGCTGTTTTTT.

This clonotype was detected a few times. The rearrangement uses TRBV19 and TRBJ1-1; D not resolved. CDR1 is LNHDA and CDR2 is SQIVND in the germline V gene (reference sequence). Between the trimmed V and J ends, which lost 4 bases and 4 bases, there was a span of 10 bases. The CDR3 is made up of 13 amino acids. The CDR3 bases are TGTGCCAGTAGTAACCAGCCAGGCACTGAAGCTTTCTTT. Residues: CASSNQPGTEAFF.

This chain joins TRBV5-1 and TRBJ2-5; D is possibly TRBD2 (6 bases). Germline V gene data show CDR1 as SGHRS and CDR2 as YFSETQ. CDR3 size: 13 residues. Deletions cut 3 bases from V and 5 bases from J, with 11 bases between. The CDR3 sequence: CASSSQGGETQYF. In DNA, the CDR3 is TGCGCCAGCAGCTCACAAGGAGGGGAGACCCAGTACTTC.

This clonotype was counted at least ten times. V is TRBV11-3 and J is TRBJ2-7, with 7 nucleotides matching TRBD1. The CDR3 is 15 residues long. Germline trimming cut 5 bases from V and 2 bases from J; bases unmatched to any gene: 9. Germline lookup yields CDR1 SGHNT and CDR2 YENEEA. CDR3 in amino acids: CASSRQGSLTYEQYF. The CDR3 DNA reads as TGTGCCAGCAGCCGACAGGGAAGTCTTACCTACGAGCAGTACTTC.

The chain combines TRBV24-1 with TRBJ2-2; 9 bases are a match to TRBD2. Trimming took 5 bases from V and 4 from J; bases not matched to a gene: 7. The CDR3 runs to 16 residues. Germline lookup yields CDR1 KGHDR and CDR2 SFDVKD. The DNA of the CDR3 is TGTGCCACCAGTGGGGCCGCGGGAGGGCCCACCGGGGAGCTGTTTTTT. Its translation is CATSGAAGGPTGELFF.

The J gene is TRBJ2-5, the V gene TRBV24-1; 7 positions match TRBD2. The CDR3 contains 15 residues. Germline V gene sequence: CDR1 KGHDR, CDR2 SFDVKD. The V and J ends lost 5 bases and 5 bases, in that order; junction bases with no gene match: 10. The CDR3 DNA is TGTGCCACCAGTGGCTCGGCGGGAGCTGGGGAGACCCAGTACTTC. Amino acid sequence: CATSGSAGAGETQYF.